This TCR beta chain was captured in a study of CD4 T cells in relation to SARS-CoV-2 and coronaviruses. About the research overall: The HLA restriction of the shared crossreactive spike epitopes was mapped.

Only a few counts were recorded for this clone. Its target is unknown. Produced via immunoSEQ multiplex PCR; TCRdb's table is partial and in-frame only. This table has around 20,000 clones, about 70% appearing once. Unexposed donor CD4+ T cells date from about 2011-2018, before the COVID-19 pandemic. The cells were cultured for about ten days before CD4+ T cells were isolated. As cell numbers allowed, unexposed-donor CD4+ T cells faced SARS-CoV-2 S/N and four cold-coronavirus spikes. Germline V CDR1 and CDR2: SGHTA, FQGTGA. Trimming took 2 bases from V and 2 from J, leaving 7 bases between them. This CDR3 comprises 15 residues.

The gene calls are TRBV7-3 and TRBJ2-6; D remains ambiguous. This TCR was sampled from a human donor in good health. The sequencing input was CD4+ T cells from PBMCs, cultured in vitro. This CDR3 is CASSLSSPGANVLTF. CDR3 sequence (DNA): TGTGCCAGCAGCTTATCGAGCCCTGGGGCCAACGTCCTGACTTTC.